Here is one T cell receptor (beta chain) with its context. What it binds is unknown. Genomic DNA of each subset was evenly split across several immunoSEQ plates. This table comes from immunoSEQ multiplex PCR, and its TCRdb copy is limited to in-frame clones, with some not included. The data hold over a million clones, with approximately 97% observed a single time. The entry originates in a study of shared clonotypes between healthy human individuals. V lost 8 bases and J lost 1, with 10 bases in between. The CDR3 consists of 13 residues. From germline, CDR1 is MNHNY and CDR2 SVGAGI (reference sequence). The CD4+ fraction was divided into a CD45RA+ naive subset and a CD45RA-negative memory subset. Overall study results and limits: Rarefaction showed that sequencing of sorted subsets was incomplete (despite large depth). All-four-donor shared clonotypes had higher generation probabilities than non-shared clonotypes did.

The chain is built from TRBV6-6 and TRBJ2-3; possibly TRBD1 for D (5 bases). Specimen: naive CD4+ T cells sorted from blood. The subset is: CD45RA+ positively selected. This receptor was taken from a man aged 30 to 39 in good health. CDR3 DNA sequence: TGTGCCAGCCGCCAAGGGGGCACAGATACGCAGTATTTT. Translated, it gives CASRQGGTDTQYF.